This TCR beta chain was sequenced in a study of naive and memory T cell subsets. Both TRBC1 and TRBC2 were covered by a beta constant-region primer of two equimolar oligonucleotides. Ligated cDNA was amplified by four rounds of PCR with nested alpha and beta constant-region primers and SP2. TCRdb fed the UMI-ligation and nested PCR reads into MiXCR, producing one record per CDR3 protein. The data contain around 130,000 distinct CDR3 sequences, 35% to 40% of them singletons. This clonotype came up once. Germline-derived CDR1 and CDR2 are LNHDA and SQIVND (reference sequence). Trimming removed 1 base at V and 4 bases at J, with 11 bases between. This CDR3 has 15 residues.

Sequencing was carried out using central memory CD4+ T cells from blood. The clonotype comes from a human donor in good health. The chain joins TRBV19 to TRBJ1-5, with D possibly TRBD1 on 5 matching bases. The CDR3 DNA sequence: TGTGCCAGTAGTATAGCTGCTCAGGGAAATCAGCCCCAGCATTTT. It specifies CASSIAAQGNQPQHF.